The next 26 T cell receptor beta chains were all read from a single sample in a study of human T cells and chemical hapten exposure. Regarding time point: patch test 2, 6 weeks after DPC sensitization. The sample's treatment: therapeutic diphenylcyclopropenone sensitization with weekly scalp DPC. TCRdb ran MiXCR on the RACE reads and lists one entry per CDR3 protein. The sample holds 85,000 to 100,000 distinct CDR3 sequences, 9.5% to 11% seen once. The sample in question was whole blood, obtained in connection with sensitization to the hapten diphenylcyclopropenone (DPC). The receptors shown here come from a man aged 35-49 years with alopecia areata. Some clones in this sample may be carry-over from other donors' samples.

This clonotype was counted a few times. The rearrangement links TRBV11-3 to TRBJ1-2; D is unresolved. V shed 3 bases and J shed 7 bases, with 15 bases lying between them. The CDR3 is 14 residues long. Germline values: CDR1 SGHNT, CDR2 YENEEA. CDR3 region: CASSLSPQSGGYTF. CDR3 nucleotide sequence: TGTGCCAGCAGCTTGTCCCCCCAGAGTGGTGGCTACACCTTC.

This clonotype came up a few times. The V gene is TRBV27, the J gene TRBJ2-3; the D is unclear. Deletions cut 3 bases from V and 2 bases from J, with 12 bases between. The CDR3 covers 15 residues. Germline CDR1 MNHEY, CDR2 SMNVEV (reference sequence). CDR3 DNA sequence: TGTGCCAGCAGTTTCTTAGGCGGATACACAGATACGCAGTATTTT. This translates into CASSFLGGYTDTQYF.

This clonotype was counted ten times or more. V and J are TRBV15 and TRBJ1-3; tentative D call: TRBD1 (5 bases). The length of the CDR3 is 13 residues. Germline CDR1 and CDR2: LNHNV and YYDKDF (reference sequence). V shed 0 bases and J shed 15 bases, with 15 bases lying between them. The CDR3 DNA reads TGTGCCACCAGCAGAGATCTGACAGTTCAGGGATATTTT. Protein product: CATSRDLTVQGYF.

This clonotype appeared a few times. This chain connects TRBV7-9 to TRBJ2-3; 8 bases fit TRBD2. Trimming at V came to 0 bases and at J to 1 base, leaving 3 bases not matched to a gene. CDR1 is SEHNR, CDR2 FQNEAQ, per germline (reference sequence). The CDR3 is 16 amino acids. CDR3 nucleotide sequence: TGTGCCAGCAGCTTAGCGGCGCGGGAGGGCACAGATACGCAGTATTTT. Encoded protein: CASSLAAREGTDTQYF.

In its sample, this clonotype was seen many times. The genes are TRBV6-5 and TRBJ1-3; unclear D gene. V shed 6 bases and J shed 0 bases, with 15 bases lying between them. The CDR3 loop spans 16 amino acids. Germline CDR1 and CDR2: MNHEY and SVGAGI. This CDR3 is CASRPYQTNSGNTIYF. For the CDR3, the DNA is TGTGCCAGCAGACCCTACCAAACGAACTCTGGAAACACCATATATTTT.

This clonotype showed up just a few times. Written as DNA, the CDR3 is TGTGCCAGCAGTCGGAGCCCGAGTTGGGAGCAGTACGTC. Translated: CASSRSPSWEQYV. This sequence joins TRBV12-3 or TRBV12-4 and TRBJ2-7; D not resolved. The CDR3 extends over 13 amino acids. Trimming stripped 5 bases from V and 7 bases from J, with 15 bases between.

The V gene is TRBV7-2, the J gene TRBJ2-5; D might be TRBD2 (6 bases). The germline V and J ends were trimmed by 5 bases and 5 bases, with 18 bases remaining between them. Germline V lookup: CDR1 SGHTA, CDR2 FQGNSA. The CDR3 sequence is 15 residues long. The CDR3 here is CASSLNMRDLETQYF. Written as DNA, the CDR3 is TGTGCCAGCAGCCTAAACATGCGGGATTTGGAGACCCAGTACTTC.

The chain combines TRBV7-8 with TRBJ1-1, with D perhaps matching TRBD1 (6 bases). This CDR3 has 15 residues. Germline CDR1 SGHVS, CDR2 FQNEAQ. V dropped 2 bases and J dropped 4 bases, with 14 bases sitting between them. CDR3 loop: CASSLRRDMATEAFF. As DNA, the CDR3 is TGTGCCAGCAGCTTACGCCGGGACATGGCCACTGAAGCTTTCTTT. Together with reference TRBV7-8 and TRBJ1-1, the CDR3 gives the full variable domain: GAGVSQSPRYKVAKRGQDVALRCDPISGHVSLFWYQQALGQGPEFLTYFQNEAQLDKSGLPSDRFFAERPEGSVSTLKIQRTQQEDSAVYLCASSLRRDMATEAFFGQGTRLTVV.

This rearrangement joins TRBV7-2 to TRBJ2-5; 7 bases are a match to TRBD1. With 1 base clipped from V and 4 bases from J, the junction kept 3 bases outside the gene matches. The V gene's germline CDR1 is SGHTA and CDR2 FQGNSA. The CDR3 runs 14 residues. CDR3 residues: CASSLGQGVETQYF. CDR3 coding DNA: TGTGCCAGCAGCTTAGGGCAGGGGGTAGAGACCCAGTACTTC.

As concerns this clonotype: Relative to the germline gene, one junction end is altered; a read error may explain this. This sequence joins TRBV6-1 and TRBJ1-5; maybe TRBD1 (5 bases). Per germline, CDR1 MNHNS and CDR2 SASEGT. CDR3 length equals 13 residues. CDR3 in DNA: TGTGCCAGCAGTGAAGCAGGGGTTCAGCCCCTGCATTTT. Its protein product is CASSEAGVQPLHF.

The genes are TRBV2 and TRBJ2-7, with unresolved D. In germline, CDR1 is SNHLY, CDR2 FYNNEI. The CDR3 totals 13 residues. Trimming removed 2 bases from V and 3 bases from J, with 8 bases in between. The CDR3 here is CASSEPGFYEQYV. The CDR3 region has the DNA TGTGCCAGCAGTGAACCAGGATTCTACGAGCAGTACGTC.

The rearrangement uses TRBV15 and TRBJ1-2; perhaps TRBD1 as D (6 bases). Looked up from germline, CDR1 is LNHNV and CDR2 is YYDKDF (reference sequence). Trimming removed 0 bases at V and 3 bases at J, with 20 bases between. The CDR3 spans 18 residues. The CDR3 loop is CATSRDQSRGFLYYGYTF. The CDR3 DNA sequence: TGTGCCACCAGCAGAGATCAGTCCAGGGGATTTTTGTACTATGGCTACACCTTC.

This clonotype has only a few counts. The chain recombines TRBV6-2 or TRBV6-3 with TRBJ1-1; a possible D gene is TRBD1 (5 bases). CDR1 is MNHEY, CDR2 SVGEGT, per germline. This CDR3 has 15 amino acids. Trimming shortened V by 2 bases and J by 5 bases, and 15 bases separated the two germline ends. The CDR3 DNA reads TGTGCCAGCAGTTACAGGCGAACAGGAAGTACTGAAGCTTTCTTT. The encoded protein is CASSYRRTGSTEAFF.

This clonotype was detected a few times. This rearrangement joins TRBV12-3 or TRBV12-4 to TRBJ2-2; the D is unclear. The CDR3 runs to 15 residues. Trimming removed 3 bases at V and 2 bases at J, with 10 bases between. This chain's CDR3 is CASSFGSTNTGELFF. CDR3 coding DNA: TGTGCCAGCAGTTTTGGGTCCACAAACACCGGGGAGCTGTTTTTT.

This clonotype appeared many times. The V gene is TRBV20-1, the J gene TRBJ1-1; a weak D match, TRBD1 (6 bases). Trimming pared 6 bases from V and 4 bases from J, leaving 12 bases between. The CDR3 spans 12 residues. Germline lookup yields CDR1 DFQATT and CDR2 SNEGSKA (reference sequence). For the CDR3, the DNA is TGCAGTGCCCAACAGGGAAGCACTGAAGCTTTCTTT. It yields the protein CSAQQGSTEAFF.

This clonotype occurred a few times. This chain links TRBV5-1 with TRBJ2-5, with 7 bases matching TRBD2. Germline V gene lookup returns CDR1 SGHRS and CDR2 YFSETQ. The CDR3 loop spans 15 amino acids. Germline trimming cut 4 bases from V and 2 bases from J; bases unmatched to any gene: 8. For the CDR3, the DNA is TGCGCCAGCAGCCTCCCCCTAGCGGAACAAGAGACCCAGTACTTC. Translation gives CASSLPLAEQETQYF.

This clonotype was seen many times. The V gene is TRBV9, the J gene TRBJ1-5, with D possibly TRBD1 on 6 matching bases. The CDR3 has 15 residues. CDR1 is SGDLS, CDR2 YYNGEE, per germline. The ends were cut back, 4 bases at V and 2 bases at J, with 13 bases in the middle. The CDR3 DNA follows: TGTGCCAGCAGCAACGGACAGACCCGCAATCAGCCCCAGCATTTT. Translation: CASSNGQTRNQPQHF.

The rearrangement uses TRBV15 and TRBJ1-4, with D maybe TRBD1 (6 bases). V was cut by 0 bases and J by 7 bases, with 12 bases left in between. This CDR3 contains 15 residues. Germline lookup yields CDR1 LNHNV and CDR2 YYDKDF (reference sequence). In DNA, the CDR3 is TGTGCCACCAGCAGAGATCGGGGCAGGGGTGAAAAACTGTTTTTT. Protein: CATSRDRGRGEKLFF.

This clonotype was seen only a few times. V usage is TRBV20-1 and J usage is TRBJ2-1; TRBD2 agrees at 11 bases. This CDR3 has 16 amino acids. Germline V gene lookup returns CDR1 DFQATT and CDR2 SNEGSKA (reference sequence). The ends lost 6 bases at V and 3 bases at J; junction bases unmatched: 10. This CDR3 reads CSANRLAGSIYNEQFF. CDR3 DNA: TGCAGTGCAAATCGACTAGCGGGAAGTATCTACAATGAGCAGTTCTTC.

This sequence joins TRBV9 and TRBJ2-1, with TRBD2 matching 8 bases. J gave up 5 bases and V 4 bases, and 8 bases lay outside the gene matches. CDR3 length equals 15 residues. Per the germline V gene, CDR1 is SGDLS and CDR2 is YYNGEE. Here the CDR3 reads CASSPTGGGNNEQFF. The CDR3 DNA sequence: TGTGCCAGCAGCCCGACGGGAGGGGGAAACAATGAGCAGTTCTTC.

CDR3 amino acids: CASCRQGVNTEAFF. The CDR3 DNA follows: TGTGCCAGCTGTAGGCAGGGGGTAAACACTGAAGCTTTCTTT. This rearrangement joins TRBV6-5 to TRBJ1-1; TRBD1 agrees at 7 bases. J was trimmed by 2 bases and V by 8 bases; bases with no gene match: 8. The CDR3 consists of 14 residues. Germline CDR1 and CDR2: MNHEY and SVGAGI.

A few counts support this clonotype. The rearrangement joins TRBV9 to TRBJ2-3; no firm D call. The CDR3 contains 14 residues. CDR1 and CDR2 from the germline V gene are SGDLS and YYNGEE. With 3 bases removed from V and 6 bases from J, the gap between germline ends came to 14 bases. The CDR3 spells CASSANLGPDTQYF. The CDR3 DNA sequence: TGTGCCAGCAGCGCCAACCTAGGGCCGGATACGCAGTATTTT.

There are many counts of this clonotype. DNA for the CDR3: TGTGCCAGTAGGGGCTGGGGAGCTGGAAACACCATATATTTT. It encodes CASRGWGAGNTIYF. The genes are TRBV19 and TRBJ1-3; D call uncertain. CDR3 size: 14 residues. Trimming took off 6 bases at V and 2 bases at J, with 11 bases between the two ends. Germline CDR1 LNHDA, CDR2 SQIVND (reference sequence).

This clonotype was seen a handful of times. This chain joins TRBV27 and TRBJ1-2, with no clear D. The CDR3 is 13 residues long. Germline assignment: CDR1 MNHEY and CDR2 SMNVEV (reference sequence). V lost 2 bases and J 4 bases, leaving 8 bases between the germline ends. CDR3 region: CASSLAGRYGYTF. The CDR3 nucleotides read TGTGCCAGCAGTTTAGCCGGGCGCTATGGCTACACCTTC.

Notes on this clonotype: The junction differs from germline at one of its ends, possibly a read error. The chain joins TRBV28 to TRBJ2-7, with 9 bases identical to TRBD1. Per the germline V gene, CDR1 is MDHEN and CDR2 is SYDVKM. The CDR3 length is 17 residues. CDR3 in amino acids: CARSLTGGAAGSYEQYF. CDR3 coding DNA: TGTGCCAGAAGTTTGACAGGGGGAGCGGCTGGATCCTACGAGCAGTACTTC.

This clonotype was detected only once. V is TRBV4-2 and J is TRBJ2-3; 12 bases fit TRBD2. The CDR3 covers 18 residues. Germline V gene sequence: CDR1 LGHNA, CDR2 YNFKEQ. V dropped 1 base and J dropped 0; count of bases not matched to a gene: 5. This chain's CDR3 is CASSQAGLAGTSTDTQYF. The CDR3 bases are TGTGCCAGCAGCCAAGCGGGACTAGCGGGCACTAGCACAGATACGCAGTATTTT.